This TCR beta chain was identified in a study of long-term antiretroviral therapy in people with HIV. The study, taken as a whole, reports: Although diversity increased after ART, it remained lower than in transplant donor controls.

Runs used v3.0 of the immunoSEQ assay and were done at survey level. What sequencing targeted per sample was about 35,000-55,000 T-cell genomes. TCRdb keeps only in-frame clones here, not all; method: immunoSEQ multiplex PCR. Of more than 20,000 clones listed, roughly 89% were seen once; the top ten hold roughly 8.9%. This CDR3 comprises 17 residues. Turning to this clone: Its target is unknown.

The sample consisted of unsorted PBMCs, taken 1.8 years before starting antiretroviral therapy. V usage is TRBV21-1 and J usage is TRBJ1-5; the D call TRBD1 from the table was never checked on the DNA. TRBV21-1 is designated a pseudogene. This receptor was identified in a middle-aged man with HIV. CDR3: CASSKTARIYSNQPQHF. The CDR3 region has the DNA TGTGCCAGCAGCAAGACAGCTCGGATATATAGCAATCAGCCCCAGCATTTT.